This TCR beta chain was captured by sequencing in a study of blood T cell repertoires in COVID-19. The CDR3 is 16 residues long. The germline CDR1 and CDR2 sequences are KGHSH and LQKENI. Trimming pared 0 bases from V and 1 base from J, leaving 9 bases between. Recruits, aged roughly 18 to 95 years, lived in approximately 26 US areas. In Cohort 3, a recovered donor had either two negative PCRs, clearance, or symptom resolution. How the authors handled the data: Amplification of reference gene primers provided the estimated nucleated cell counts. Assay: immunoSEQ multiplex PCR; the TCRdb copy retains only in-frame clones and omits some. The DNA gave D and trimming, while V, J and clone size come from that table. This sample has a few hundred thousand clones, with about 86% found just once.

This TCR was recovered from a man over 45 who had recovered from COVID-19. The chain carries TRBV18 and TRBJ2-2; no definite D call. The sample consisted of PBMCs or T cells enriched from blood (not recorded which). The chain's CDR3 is CASSPPTFQNTGELFF. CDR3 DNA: TGTGCCAGCTCACCACCGACATTCCAGAACACCGGGGAGCTGTTTTTT.